These 10 T cell receptor beta chains were sequenced from one sample in a study of blood T cell repertoires in COVID-19. Data came from immunoSEQ multiplex PCR; TCRdb stores just in-frame clones and leaves some out. The table includes about 170,000 clones, 86% detected once. The sequencing input was peripheral blood. These receptors were collected from a man aged 50 to 59 with active or convalescent COVID-19.

This clone has a handful of counts. This rearrangement joins TRBV12-1 to TRBJ1-3; the table gives TRBD1 as D, unverified against the DNA. TRBV12-1 is annotated as a pseudogene. This CDR3 is built from 14 residues. CDR3 protein: CASKPDSSGNTIYF. The CDR3 DNA follows: TGTGCCAGCAAGCCGGACAGCTCTGGAAACACCATATATTTT.

The J gene is TRBJ1-6, the V gene TRBV19; TRBD1 is a possible D gene (6 bases). The ends were cut back, 3 bases at V and 9 bases at J, with 9 bases in the middle. Germline CDR1 and CDR2: LNHDA and SQIVND (reference sequence). This CDR3 is built from 13 residues. The CDR3 nucleotides are TGTGCCAGTAGTATCAGGGGTGGTTCACCCCTCCACTTT. It codes for CASSIRGGSPLHF. Drawing the rest from reference TRBV19 and TRBJ1-6, the complete variable domain is DGGITQSPKYLFRKEGQNVTLSCEQNLNHDAMYWYRQDPGQGLRLIYYSQIVNDFQKGDIAEGYSVSREKKESFPLTVTSAQKNPTAFYLCASSIRGGSPLHFGNGTRLTVT.

CDR3 nucleotide sequence: TGTGCCAGCAGGACAGGGTCTGGCACCGGGGAGCTGTTTTTT. It translates to CASRTGSGTGELFF. The V call is TRBV3-1 (or the pseudogene TRBV3-2), the J call TRBJ2-2; 7 bases map to TRBD1. V trimming: 6 bases; J trimming: 4 bases; junction bases outside the gene matches: 5. The germline V gene encodes CDR1 LGHDT and CDR2 YNNKEL (reference sequence). The CDR3 has 14 amino acids.

The V and J genes are TRBV4-3 and TRBJ1-5, with D tentatively TRBD1 (6 bases). V lost 1 base and J lost 2, with 18 bases in between. CDR1 is LGHNA and CDR2 is YSLEER in the germline V gene. The CDR3 runs to 18 residues. In DNA form, the CDR3 reads TGCGCCAGCAGCCAAGCCTGGAGGGGGGGGCTAGGCAATCAGCCCCAGCATTTT. Translating it yields CASSQAWRGGLGNQPQHF.

The V gene is TRBV6-5, the J gene TRBJ2-1, with 9 positions matching TRBD1. V gave up 7 bases and J gave up 5 bases; unmatched junction bases: 9. The CDR3 length is 15 residues. Per the germline V gene, CDR1 is MNHEY and CDR2 is SVGAGI. For the CDR3, the DNA is TGTGCCAGCATCGGGGACAGGGTCTGGAACAATGAGCAGTTCTTC. This translates into CASIGDRVWNNEQFF.

CDR3 sequence: CASSLTGTSGYNEQFF. The CDR3 bases are TGCGCCAGCAGCCTTACCGGGACTAGCGGGTACAATGAGCAGTTCTTC. V gene TRBV4-1 combines with J gene TRBJ2-1, with TRBD2 identical over 12 bases. Trimming took 4 bases from V and 4 from J; bases not matched to a gene: 5. The germline V gene encodes CDR1 MGHRA and CDR2 YSYEKL. This CDR3 spans 16 amino acids.

This rearrangement joins TRBV6-5 to TRBJ2-7; 8 bases are a match to TRBD1. Trimming cost V 8 bases and J 1 base; bases outside gene matches: 7. Germline V gene lookup returns CDR1 MNHEY and CDR2 SVGAGI. This CDR3 has 14 residues. The CDR3 loop reads CASGRDRRSYEQYF. The DNA for the CDR3 is TGTGCCAGCGGCCGGGACAGGAGATCCTACGAGCAGTACTTC.

V usage is TRBV7-6 and J usage is TRBJ2-1; 7 bases line up with TRBD2. With V trimmed by 1 base and J by 7 bases, 1 base remained unmatched. The germline V gene encodes CDR1 SGHVS and CDR2 FNYEAQ. The CDR3 covers 13 residues. As DNA, the CDR3 is TGTGCCAGCAGCTTAGGGGGGGGGAATGAGCAGTTCTTC. This sequence encodes CASSLGGGNEQFF.

This clone was counted a single time. The chain joins TRBV6-5 to TRBJ2-7, with D maybe TRBD1 (7 bases). The germline V gene has CDR1 MNHEY and CDR2 SVGAGI. This CDR3 region has 15 residues. Deletions cut 4 bases from V and 6 bases from J, with 19 bases between. The CDR3 sequence: CASSSTGQFSGEQYF. For the CDR3, the DNA is TGTGCCAGCAGTTCGACGGGACAGTTTAGCGGCGAGCAGTACTTC.

The chain is built from TRBV4-3 and TRBJ2-7; 8 nucleotides agree with TRBD1. Germline assignment: CDR1 LGHNA and CDR2 YSLEER. This CDR3 region has 15 residues. With 4 bases clipped from V and 1 base from J, the junction kept 6 bases outside the gene matches. CDR3 region: CASSPDRAPSYEQYF. The CDR3 DNA sequence: TGCGCCAGCAGCCCGGACAGGGCTCCGTCCTACGAGCAGTACTTC.